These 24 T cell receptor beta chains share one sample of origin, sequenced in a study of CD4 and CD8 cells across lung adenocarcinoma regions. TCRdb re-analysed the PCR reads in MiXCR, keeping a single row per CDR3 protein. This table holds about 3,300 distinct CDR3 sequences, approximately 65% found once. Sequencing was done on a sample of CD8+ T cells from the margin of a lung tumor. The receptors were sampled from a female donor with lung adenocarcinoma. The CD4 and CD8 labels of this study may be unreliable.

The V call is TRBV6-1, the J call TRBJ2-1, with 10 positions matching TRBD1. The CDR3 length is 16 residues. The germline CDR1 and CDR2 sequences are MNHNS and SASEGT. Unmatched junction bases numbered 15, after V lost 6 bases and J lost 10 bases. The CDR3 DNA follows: TGTGCCAGCAGAACGACAGGGGGCGGTCATGGCGTCGAGCAGTTCTTC. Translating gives CASRTTGGGHGVEQFF.

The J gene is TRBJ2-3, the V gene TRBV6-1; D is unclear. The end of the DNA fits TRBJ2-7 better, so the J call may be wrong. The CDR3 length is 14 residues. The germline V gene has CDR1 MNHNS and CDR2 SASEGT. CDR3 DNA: TGTGCCAGCAGGACGTTTGTTAACTCCTACGAGCAGTACTTC. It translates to CASRTFVNSYEQYF.

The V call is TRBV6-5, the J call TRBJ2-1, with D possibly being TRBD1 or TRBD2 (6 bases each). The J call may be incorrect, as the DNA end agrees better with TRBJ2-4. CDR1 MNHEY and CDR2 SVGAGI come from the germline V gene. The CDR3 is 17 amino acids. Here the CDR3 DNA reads TGTGCCAGCAGTTCGGGGGCTGGGGGGCGTGACAAAGAGATTCAGTACTTC. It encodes CASSSGAGGRDKEIQYF.

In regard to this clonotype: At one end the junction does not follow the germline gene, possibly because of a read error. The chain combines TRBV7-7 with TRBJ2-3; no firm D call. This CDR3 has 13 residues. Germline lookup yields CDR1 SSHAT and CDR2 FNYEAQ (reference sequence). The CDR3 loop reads CASSLDNTDTQYF. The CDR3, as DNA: TGTGCTAGCAGCTTAGACAACACAGATACGCAGTATTTT.

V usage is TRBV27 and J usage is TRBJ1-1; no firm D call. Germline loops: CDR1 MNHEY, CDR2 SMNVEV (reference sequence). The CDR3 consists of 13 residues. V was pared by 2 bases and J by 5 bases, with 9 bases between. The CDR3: CASSLRSRTEAFF. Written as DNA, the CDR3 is TGTGCCAGCAGTTTACGGTCTCGGACTGAAGCTTTCTTT.

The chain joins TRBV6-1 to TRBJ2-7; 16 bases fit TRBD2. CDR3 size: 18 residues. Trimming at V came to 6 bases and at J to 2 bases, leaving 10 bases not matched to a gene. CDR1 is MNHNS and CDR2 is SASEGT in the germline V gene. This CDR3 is CASRAAPGLAGGAYEQYF. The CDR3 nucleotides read TGTGCCAGCAGGGCTGCTCCGGGACTAGCGGGGGGGGCCTACGAGCAGTACTTC.

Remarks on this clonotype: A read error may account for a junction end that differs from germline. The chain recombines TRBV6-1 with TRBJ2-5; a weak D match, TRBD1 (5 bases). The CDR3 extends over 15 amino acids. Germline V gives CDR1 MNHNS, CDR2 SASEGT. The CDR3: CARGDGVGVPETQYF. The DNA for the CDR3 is TGTGCCAGGGGTGACGGAGTAGGGGTCCCAGAGACCCAGTATTTC.

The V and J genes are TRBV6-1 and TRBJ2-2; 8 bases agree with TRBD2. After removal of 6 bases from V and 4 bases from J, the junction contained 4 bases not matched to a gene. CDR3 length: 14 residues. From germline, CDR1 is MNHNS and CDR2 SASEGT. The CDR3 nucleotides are TGTGCCAGCAGGGGGACTAGGGGCACCGGGGAGCTGTTTTTT. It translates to CASRGTRGTGELFF.

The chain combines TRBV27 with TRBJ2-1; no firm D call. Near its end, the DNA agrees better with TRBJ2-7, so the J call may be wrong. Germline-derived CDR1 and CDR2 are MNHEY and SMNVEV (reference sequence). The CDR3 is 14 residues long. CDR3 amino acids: CASSFTTNSYEQYF. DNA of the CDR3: TGTGCCAGCAGTTTTACCACTAACAGCTACGAGCAGTACTTC.

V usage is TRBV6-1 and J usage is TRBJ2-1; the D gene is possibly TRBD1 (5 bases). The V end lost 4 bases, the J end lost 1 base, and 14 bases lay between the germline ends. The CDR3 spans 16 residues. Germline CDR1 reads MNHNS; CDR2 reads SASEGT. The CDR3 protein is CASSVFQGTSYNEQFF. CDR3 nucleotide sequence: TGTGCCAGCAGTGTCTTCCAGGGTACGTCCTACAATGAGCAGTTCTTC.

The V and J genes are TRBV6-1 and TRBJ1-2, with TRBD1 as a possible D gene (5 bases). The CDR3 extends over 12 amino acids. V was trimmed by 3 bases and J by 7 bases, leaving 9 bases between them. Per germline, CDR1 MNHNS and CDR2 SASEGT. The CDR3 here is CASSDRDFGYTF. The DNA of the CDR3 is TGTGCCAGCAGTGACAGGGATTTTGGCTACACCTTC.

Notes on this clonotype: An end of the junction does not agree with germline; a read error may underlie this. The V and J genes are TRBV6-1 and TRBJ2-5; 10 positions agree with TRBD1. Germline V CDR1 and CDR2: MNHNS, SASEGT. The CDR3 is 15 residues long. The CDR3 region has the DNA TGTGCCAGCGGCGATGGGACAGGGGACCCAGAGACGCAGTACTTC. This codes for CASGDGTGDPETQYF.

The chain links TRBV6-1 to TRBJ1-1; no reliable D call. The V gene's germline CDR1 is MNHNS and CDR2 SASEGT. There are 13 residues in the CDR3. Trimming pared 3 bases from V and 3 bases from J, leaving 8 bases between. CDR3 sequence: CASSERSYTEAFF. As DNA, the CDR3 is TGTGCCAGCAGTGAGCGGAGCTACACTGAAGCTTTCTTT.

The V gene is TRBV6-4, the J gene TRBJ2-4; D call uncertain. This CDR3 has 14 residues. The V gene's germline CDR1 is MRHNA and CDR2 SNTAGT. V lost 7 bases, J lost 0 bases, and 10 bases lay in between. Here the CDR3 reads CASTNGVAKNIQYF. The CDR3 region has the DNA TGTGCCAGCACGAATGGAGTAGCCAAAAACATTCAGTACTTC.

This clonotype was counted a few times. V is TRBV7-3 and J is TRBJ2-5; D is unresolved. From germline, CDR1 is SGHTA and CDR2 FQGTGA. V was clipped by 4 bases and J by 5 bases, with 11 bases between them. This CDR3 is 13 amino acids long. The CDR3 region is CASSSGVGETQYF. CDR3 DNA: TGTGCCAGCAGCTCTGGGGTAGGGGAGACCCAGTACTTC.

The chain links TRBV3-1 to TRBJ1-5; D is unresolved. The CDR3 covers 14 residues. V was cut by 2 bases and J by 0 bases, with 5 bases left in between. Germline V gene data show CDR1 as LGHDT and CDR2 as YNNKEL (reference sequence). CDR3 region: CASSQHGSNQPQHF. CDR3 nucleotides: TGTGCCAGCAGCCAACATGGTAGCAATCAGCCCCAGCATTTT.

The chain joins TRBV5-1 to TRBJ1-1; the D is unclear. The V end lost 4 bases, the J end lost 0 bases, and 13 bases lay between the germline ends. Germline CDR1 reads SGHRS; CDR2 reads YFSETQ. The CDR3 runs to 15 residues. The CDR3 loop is CASSPYFVMNTEAFF. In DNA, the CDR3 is TGCGCCAGCAGCCCGTACTTCGTAATGAACACTGAAGCTTTCTTT.

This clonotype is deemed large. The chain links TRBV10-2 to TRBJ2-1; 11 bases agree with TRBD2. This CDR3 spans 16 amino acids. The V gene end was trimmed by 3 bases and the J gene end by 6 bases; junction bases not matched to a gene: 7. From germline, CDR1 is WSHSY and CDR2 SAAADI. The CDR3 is CASSDPLAGGLNEQFF. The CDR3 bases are TGCGCCAGCAGTGACCCCCTAGCGGGAGGTCTCAATGAGCAGTTCTTC.

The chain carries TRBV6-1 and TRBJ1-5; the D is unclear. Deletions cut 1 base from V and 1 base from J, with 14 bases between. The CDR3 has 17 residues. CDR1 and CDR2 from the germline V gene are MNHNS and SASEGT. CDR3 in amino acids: CASSEGSLGLSNQPQHF. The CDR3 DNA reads TGTGCCAGCAGTGAAGGAAGCCTGGGTTTGAGCAATCAGCCCCAGCATTTT.

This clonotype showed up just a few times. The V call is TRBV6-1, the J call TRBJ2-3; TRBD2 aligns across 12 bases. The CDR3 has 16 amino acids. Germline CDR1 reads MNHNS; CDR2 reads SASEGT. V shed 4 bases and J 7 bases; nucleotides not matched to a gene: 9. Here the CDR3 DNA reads TGTGCCAGCAGTGGCCAAGGACTAGCGGGGAGAAATACGCAGTATTTT. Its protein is CASSGQGLAGRNTQYF.

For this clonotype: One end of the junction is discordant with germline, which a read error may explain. The CDR3 loop is CASKLGLAASSYNEQYF. The CDR3 DNA reads as TGTGCCAGCAAGCTGGGACTAGCGGCAAGCTCCTACAATGAGCAGTACTTT. The chain joins TRBV12-3 or TRBV12-4 to TRBJ2-3, with 11 bases identical to TRBD2. This CDR3 has 17 amino acids.

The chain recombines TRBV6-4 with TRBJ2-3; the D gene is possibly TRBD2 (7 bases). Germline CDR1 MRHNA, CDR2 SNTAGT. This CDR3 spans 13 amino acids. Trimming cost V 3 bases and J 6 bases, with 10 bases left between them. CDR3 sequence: CASSDGGGDTQYF. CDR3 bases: TGTGCCAGCAGTGATGGGGGGGGCGATACGCAGTATTTT.

CDR3 amino acids: CASGGLAGGNEQFF. CDR3 DNA sequence: TGTGCTAGTGGGGGACTAGCGGGAGGGAATGAGCAGTTCTTC. The chain is built from TRBV12-5 and TRBJ2-1; 16 nucleotides align to TRBD2. J was trimmed by 7 bases and V by 6 bases; bases with no gene match: 0. This CDR3 comprises 14 residues. Germline CDR1 LGHNT, CDR2 FRNRAP.

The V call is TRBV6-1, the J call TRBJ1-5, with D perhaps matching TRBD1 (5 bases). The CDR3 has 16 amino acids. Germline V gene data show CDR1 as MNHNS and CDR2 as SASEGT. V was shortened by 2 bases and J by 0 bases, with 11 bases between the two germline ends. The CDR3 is CASSERGGASNQPQHF. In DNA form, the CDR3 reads TGTGCCAGCAGTGAACGGGGCGGGGCTAGCAATCAGCCCCAGCATTTT.